The T cell receptor beta chain under discussion was sequenced for a study of T cell responses to AZD1222 COVID-19 vaccine (dated by TCRdb to about 2021). Concerning the study at large: Because spike-specific TCR depth and breadth did not differ between the two schedules, AZD1222 recipients who got a second dose at roughly 4 weeks were pooled with those who got a second dose at roughly 12 weeks. TCR sequencing covered some 250 trial participants: 200 to 220 given two doses of AZD1222 and approximately 26 given two doses of MenACWY control vaccine. Trial participants were enrolled into age subgroups of 18-55, 56-69 and 70-plus years, which contained around 150, 28 and 57 TCR-sequenced participants, respectively. The study at large found these results: Vaccine-associated CD4 TCRs spanned the whole spike protein, with dominant responses in regions 160-218 and 743-854. Nearly half of unique spike-specific TCRs reportedly recognized epitopes outside regions mutated in the B.1.351 and B.1.1.7 variants. Most participants were white British and females outnumbered males, and the authors suggested that clonal diversity may have been underestimated. Because no day 14 peak-response samples were available, repertoires were characterized only after the peak T cell response. A significant rise in spike-specific TCR breadth and depth was observed after two AZD1222 doses relative to day 0 and relative to MenACWY recipients. In the small 56-69-year group, the increase in depth fell short of significance, most likely because of low power. Conclusions about previously exposed vaccinees are limited, since just a handful of AZD1222 recipients were seropositive for SARS-CoV-2 at baseline.

As to this clone: The antigen this receptor binds is unknown. No much larger clonotype is one base removed from it; base qualities were not supplied.

The germline V gene specifies MNHEY as CDR1 and SVGAGI as CDR2. V is clipped by 5 bases and J by 0 bases, and the sequence between their germline boundaries is 11 bases long. Counted from cysteine to phenylalanine, this CDR3 has 15 amino acids. Only the CDR3 DNA stays, 45 bases, in frame from base 1. The CDR3 regions of human TCRbeta chains were analyzed by immunosequencing. The original methods were these. Repertoire TCRs were checked for matches against a reference library of SARS-CoV-2-specific TCRs that had been generated using the MIRA antigen-specificity platform. Breadth meant the fraction of unique TCRs that were SARS-CoV-2-associated, whereas depth meant the fraction of total T cells that were SARS-CoV-2-associated. Using the MIRA data, every spike-specific TCR was mapped to the spike region that the TCR reacted to and assigned to either a CD4 or a CD8 class. Log10-transformed breadth and depth values were compared by one-way ANOVA with Sidak's multiple comparisons tests. The source is immuneACCESS, and TCRdb retained only in-frame sequences with V and J called. Part of the clones is not carried over; for the studies checked, unresolved V genes explain less than half of this, and the remainder is unexplained. The V and J calls and clone size were taken over from that table, and D and trimming were inferred from the DNA. The sample table shows fewer than 180,000 clones, and roughly 94% are seen once. The top ten clonotypes cover roughly 1.3% of the sample.

The sample's time point label, in plain terms: baseline before first vaccination. Vaccinee samples were obtained from the UK trials COV001 and COV002, which included a single-blind randomized controlled phase 2/3 trial of AZD1222 (ChAdOx1 nCoV-19) in healthy adults. For TCRbeta chain sequencing, PBMC samples from trial participants were taken at day 0 and at day 28 after the second dose. This clonotype was sampled from an adult in good health. The V and J segments used are TRBV6-5 and TRBJ1-5; there is no confident call for the D gene. This specimen was peripheral blood, taken on day 0 of AZD1222 vaccination. CDR3 sequence: CASSPRPDSNQPQHF. The base sequence is TGTGCCAGCAGTCCCAGACCAGATAGCAATCAGCCCCAGCATTTT.